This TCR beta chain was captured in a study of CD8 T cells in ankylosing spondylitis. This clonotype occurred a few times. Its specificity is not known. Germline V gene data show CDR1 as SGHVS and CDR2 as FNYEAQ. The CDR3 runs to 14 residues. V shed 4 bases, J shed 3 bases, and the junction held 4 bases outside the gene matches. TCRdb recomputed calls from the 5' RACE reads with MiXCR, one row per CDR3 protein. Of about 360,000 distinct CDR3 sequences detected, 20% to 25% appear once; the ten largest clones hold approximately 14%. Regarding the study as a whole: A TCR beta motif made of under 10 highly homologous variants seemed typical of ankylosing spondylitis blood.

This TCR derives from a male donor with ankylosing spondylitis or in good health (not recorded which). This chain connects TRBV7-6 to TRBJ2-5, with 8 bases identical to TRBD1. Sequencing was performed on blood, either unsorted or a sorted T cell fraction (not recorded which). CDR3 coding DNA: TGTGCCAGCAGCTCCATGACAGGGGAAGAGACCCAGTACTTC. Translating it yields CASSSMTGEETQYF.